Detailed here is one TCR beta chain. Its antigen remains undetermined. No much larger clonotype is one base removed from it; base qualities were not supplied. The CDR3 contains 14 residues, cysteine and phenylalanine counted. The entry retains the CDR3 DNA only, 42 bases that are in frame from base 1. V ends up 10 bases short and J 3 bases short, with an unmatched junction base count of 11. CDR1 and CDR2 are drawn from the germline V gene (reference sequence): LNHDA, SQIVND. Library creation used the immunoSEQ multiplex PCR assay. For the multiplex PCR, a mixture combining 60 forward primers for TCR Vbeta segments and 13 reverse primers for TCR Jbeta segments was used. Amplification of the CDR3 region of rearranged TCR beta genes was performed with a multiplex PCR assay on genomic DNA. On the Illumina HiSeq System, the amplified TCR beta libraries were sequenced as 87-base-pair reads. The paper's processing steps were these. Across the 700 or so repertoires, a later analysis counted approximately 75 million unique TCR beta chains, approximately 10 million of which were shared by at least two donors. A nearest-neighbor algorithm error-corrected the raw reads and collapsed the reads into unique sequences, merging closely related sequences to remove PCR and sequencing errors. V, D and J gene segments were assigned by aligning CDR3 sequences to IMGT reference sequences. For a sequence to be retained, a match of at least six nucleotides to both a V gene segment and a J gene segment was required. Rearrangements were classified as productive when the CDR3 lacked stop codons and remained in frame with V and J, and all other rearrangements were classified as non-productive. CDR3 was defined by IMGT convention, running from the second conserved V-encoded cysteine to the conserved J-encoded phenylalanine. The earlier analysis of about 570 of the donors excluded any sequence lacking an unambiguous match to a single V gene segment. An earlier analysis of a few hundred of the donors classified V segments as functional when productive rearrangements were above 56.7% and as segregating when the standard deviation between donors was above 5%. A statistical classification framework was built for diagnosing cytomegalovirus status from the catalog of TCR beta chain sequences. V and J gene assignment, in a later analysis, came from comparing TCR nucleotide sequences with IMGT/GENE-DB human TR gene sequences. In a later analysis, CDR3 sequences and most-parsimonious VDJ recombination scenarios were assigned using the TCRdist pipeline. In a later analysis, each TCR beta chain was defined by its CDR3 amino acid sequence together with its V-gene family, and reads without a unique V-gene family were excluded. As a way to deal with suspected cross-contamination and a sequencing artifact, a later analysis dropped hundreds of nucleotide sequences that were highly shared and had low generation probability. In a later analysis, a clonal expansion index for each public chain was calculated from normalized within-repertoire ranks of inferred template counts. In a later analysis, generation probabilities were computed with a VDJ recombination model fitted to out-of-frame rearrangements, and the resulting probabilities were checked against IGoR. A later analysis scored TCR-TCR, TCR-HLA and TCR-CMV co-occurrence with hypergeometric tests, applying a repertoire-size bias correction to TCR pairs. In a later analysis, false discovery rates were estimated by permuting HLA or CMV assignments 20 times. In a later analysis, co-occurring TCRs were grouped using DBSCAN, with TCRdist sequence similarity added in when clustering inside HLA-allele-positive subsets. For co-occurrence clustering, repertoires with fewer than 30,000 or more than 120,000 public chains were excluded, along with several repertoires with anomalous nucleotide sharing. This is the immuneACCESS table as TCRdb keeps it, with only in-frame sequences that have V and J called. A part of the clones is gone; compared with another copy, unresolved V genes explain less than half, and the rest is unexplained. That table gives V, J and clone size, and the DNA gave D and trimming. This sample has some 120,000 clones in its table, and 75% of those were observed once. The biggest ten clones account for over 2.5% of the sample.

The sample comes from a study of cytomegalovirus exposure and HLA in healthy donors (dated by TCRdb to between 2016 and 2019). The study in broad terms: According to an earlier analysis of 550 to 750 of the donors, roughly 180 million T cells yielded 117 million unique TCR beta sequences and 276 Gb of sequence data. An early release covering 550 to 650 HLA-typed donors comprised about 310 gigabases of sequencing data and 85 million or so unique TCR sequences. Of the roughly 420 genotyped donors, approximately 80% were placed in the genetic ancestry cluster associated with self-reported Caucasian donors. The study aimed to test whether cataloging public T cell receptors could reveal signatures of past pathogen exposure. The study profiled the T cell repertoires of about 640 subjects by immunosequencing and related them to cytomegalovirus serostatus. A separate validation cohort of about 110 different subjects was used in addition to the roughly 720-subject first cohort. To predict cytomegalovirus infection status, the study combined high-throughput TCR immunosequencing, statistical association of individual TCRs with disease status, and machine learning. In a later analysis, previously published TCR beta repertoires from roughly 710 donors were re-analyzed and high-resolution HLA genotyping was added so that TCR occurrence patterns could be studied. The later analysis used no new phenotypic data to find candidate immune exposures, relying instead on TCR beta sequences and their occurrence across donors. In an earlier analysis of 550 to 700 of the donors, high-throughput TCR beta sequencing was used to judge whether each TCR beta V gene segment behaved as functional or pseudogenic. Donor age, sex, ethnicity and CMV serostatus were compiled alongside the repertoire data. In a later genetic analysis, genome-wide SNP genotypes for about 65% of the roughly 670 donors were used, and that subset was treated as a discovery cohort. All discovery cohort repertoires had been generated using a single sequencing platform. HLA typing covered class I and class II loci at four-digit resolution. The number of donors typed differed by locus, with roughly 620-640 for A, B, C, DRB1 and DQB1, roughly 520 for DQA1, 600 to 610 for DPA1, and under 490 for DPB1. About five DR-DQ haplotypes were treated as single units for association and clustering because of strong linkage in the cohort. On average, around 240,000 unique TCR beta nucleotide sequences were sequenced per donor among a few hundred genotyped donors of the cohort, with about 19% of those sequences being non-productive. What the study reported, not specific to this receptor: A cluster of highly shared sequence variants was judged likely to be a technical artifact of the sequencing pipeline. At a false discovery rate of 0.05, a later analysis linked some 18,000 TCR beta sequences to specific HLA alleles. Strong co-occurrence of HLA alleles, especially DR and DQ, made assigning TCR associations to individual alleles difficult. HLA typing was unavailable for some donors at each locus, so association tests used only the typed subset. According to the authors, the approach could potentially be generalized to other disease states and immunological phenotypes. The study gave a list of around 170 TCR beta chains associated with cytomegalovirus. A further reported finding was that TCR beta sequences accurately predicted the HLA-A and HLA-B alleles for most subjects in the first cohort. Compared with the approximately 700-donor mean, donors in an Asian-associated ancestry cluster had fewer N-insertions in productive TCRs, according to a later genetic analysis. Correlated functional status among segregating V segments might be attributable to linkage disequilibrium, but an unknown experimental factor could not be ruled out. An earlier analysis of 587 of the donors showed that most TCR beta V segments appeared in productive rearrangements either about 90% or about 30% of the time, which broadly matched IMGT annotations. Because counts were too low, about 15 rarely observed V segments, including chromosome 9 orphons, were left out of the earlier analysis of 587 of the donors. Sequencing depth was assumed to be roughly uniform across donors in the presence/absence analyses, though that assumption may not hold. Several of the top co-occurrence clusters appeared to be linked to parvovirus B19, influenza, CMV and Epstein-Barr virus, according to a later analysis. The only immune exposure information available for the cohort was CMV serostatus. According to a later analysis, TCR association rates differed among HLA loci, with DRB1 alleles showing the most associated TCRs and HLA-C alleles showing the fewest. In a later genetic analysis, a missense DCLRE1C variant was associated with V-gene and J-gene trimming of TCR beta chains, and the association was replicated in an independent cohort. Some IMGT-functional V segments, including TRBV6-2 and TRBV6-3, could not be told apart with the 87-base-pair reads, so those segments were excluded. While some public TCRs were present in many individuals, most TCR sequences turned up only very rarely across donors. A few of the identified cytomegalovirus-associated TCR beta chains were confirmed in vitro to be specific for cytomegalovirus antigens. The cohort was sequenced for TCR beta chains only, and without alpha or paired-chain data the features that could be detected were limited. According to a later analysis, most CMV-associated TCR beta chains appeared to be HLA-restricted, and the HLA associations seemed to be driven largely by CMV exposure. In a later analysis, HLA-associated TCR beta chains were found to be more clonally expanded and to have lower generation probabilities than equally common non-associated chains. The classifier was reported to diagnose cytomegalovirus status with high specificity and sensitivity in both the original and validation cohorts.

In total, around 600 healthy bone marrow donors made up the cohort. Cohort members were all nominally healthy when sampled, although unrecorded immune exposures were likely present. The donor tested CMV seronegative and was one of the 352 seronegative cohort members. Each donor provided a peripheral blood sample, and peripheral blood mononuclear cells were used for TCR beta sequencing. Genomic DNA was extracted from the blood cell samples with the Qiagen DNeasy Blood Extraction Kit. The chain is assembled from TRBV19 and TRBJ2-7; the central 8 bases match TRBD1. The sample comprised PBMCs. This clonotype was sampled from a woman aged 45-60 years in good health and CMV-seronegative. Here is the DNA: TGTGCCACCAAACCGGGACAGGCACACTACGAGCAGTACTTC. It encodes CATKPGQAHYEQYF.